The rows below give T cell receptor beta chains drawn from one sample of a study of T cells in Graves' hyperthyroidism and ophthalmopathy. One entry per CDR3 protein results from TCRdb running MiXCR on the multiplex PCR reads. The table has around 700,000 distinct CDR3 sequences, 30% to 40% seen once. Sequenced input: blood. These receptors all come from a woman in her thirties or forties with Graves' hyperthyroidism. The conserved cysteine and the conserved F or W are not part of the CDR3 here.

j_gene,v_gene,CDR3aa
TRBJ2-7,TRBV6-5,ASRRGVYEQY
TRBJ2-3,TRBV7-2,ASSLIREDTQY
TRBJ1-2,TRBV6-5,ASTSGQGHYGYT
TRBJ1-2,TRBV5-4,ASSLTGGLYYGYT
TRBJ1-1,TRBV7-9,ASSLWTDEAF
TRBJ2-7,TRBV5-8,ASSDYTYEQY
TRBJ1-5,TRBV7-3,ASSQSSGTGGMGNQPQH
TRBJ1-3,TRBV7-6,ASSSTLGTGASGYTIY
TRBJ1-4,TRBV7-2,ASSWVSGQDDFNEKLF
TRBJ1-2,TRBV7-9,ASSQASSPDGLYGYT
TRBJ2-2,TRBV5-1,ASGPQGAGTGELF
TRBJ2-5,TRBV7-9,ASSLRGASGETQY
TRBJ2-6,TRBV5-4,ASSTWGASGASGANVLT
TRBJ1-5,TRBV3-1,ASSQGQRDQPQH
TRBJ2-5,TRBV20-1,SAVEAGETQY
TRBJ2-5,TRBV2,ARSGTSRQETQY
TRBJ2-7,TRBV7-9,ASSLGTLYEQY
TRBJ1-5,TRBV6-6,ASSYRAPGSNQPQH
TRBJ2-2,TRBV10-3,AISDNPGQGVGGELF
TRBJ1-2,TRBV19,ASTHSPGQGYGYT
TRBJ1-2,TRBV2,ASREGAIGGYT
TRBJ1-2,TRBV25-1,ASSPPTRPGDYGYT
TRBJ1-2,TRBV7-2,ASSQGSQGSGYT